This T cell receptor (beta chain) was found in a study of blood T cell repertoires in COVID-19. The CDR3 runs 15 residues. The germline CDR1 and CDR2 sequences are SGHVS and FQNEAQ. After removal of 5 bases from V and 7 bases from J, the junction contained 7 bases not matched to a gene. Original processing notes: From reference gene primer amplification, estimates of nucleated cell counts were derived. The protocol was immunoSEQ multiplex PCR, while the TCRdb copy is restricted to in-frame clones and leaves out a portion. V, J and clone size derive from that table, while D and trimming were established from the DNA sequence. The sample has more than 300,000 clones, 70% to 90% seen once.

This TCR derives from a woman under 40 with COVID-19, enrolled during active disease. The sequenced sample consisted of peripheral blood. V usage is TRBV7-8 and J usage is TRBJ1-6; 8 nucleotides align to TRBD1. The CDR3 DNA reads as TGTGCCAGCAGCGACAGGGGCCTAGCGAATTCACCCCTCCACTTT. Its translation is CASSDRGLANSPLHF.